A single sample is the source of the 8 T cell receptor beta chains below, sequenced in a study of shared clonotypes between healthy human individuals. Assay: immunoSEQ multiplex PCR; the TCRdb copy retains only in-frame clones and omits some. The sample lists roughly 2 million clones; roughly 95% were seen once. Sequenced: naive CD4+ T cells sorted from blood. Sample subset: CD45RA+ positively selected. The source is a man between 18 and 35 years old in good health.

V is TRBV10-3 and J is TRBJ1-1; tentative D call: TRBD1 (6 bases). This CDR3 is 14 amino acids long. Trimming stripped 5 bases from V and 2 bases from J, with 12 bases between. Germline loops: CDR1 ENHRY, CDR2 SYGVKD. The CDR3 sequence is CAISKQGTNTEAFF. In DNA form, the CDR3 reads TGTGCCATCAGTAAACAGGGAACTAACACTGAAGCTTTCTTT.

The chain links TRBV2 to TRBJ2-3; D remains unclear. Germline loops: CDR1 SNHLY, CDR2 FYNNEI. CDR3 length: 15 residues. Between the trimmed V and J ends, which lost 7 bases and 0 bases, there was a span of 14 bases. The CDR3 sequence: CASKDPFGSTDTQYF. CDR3 bases: TGTGCCAGCAAAGACCCTTTCGGAAGCACAGATACGCAGTATTTT. Using reference TRBV2 and TRBJ2-3 for the parts outside the CDR3, the full variable domain is EPEVTQTPSHQVTQMGQEVILRCVPISNHLYFYWYRQILGQKVEFLVSFYNNEISEKSEIFDDQFSVERPDGSNFTLKIRSTKLEDSAMYFCASKDPFGSTDTQYFGPGTRLTVL.

J is TRBJ1-1 and V is TRBV11-2; the match to TRBD1 covers 11 bases. Germline V CDR1 and CDR2: SGHAT, FQNNGV. This CDR3 comprises 18 residues. Losses at the gene ends were 5 bases for V and 7 bases for J; bases not matched to a gene: 18. The CDR3 loop reads CASSPRTGGAELGGEAFF. In nucleotides, the CDR3 is TGTGCCAGCAGCCCTCGGACAGGGGGCGCAGAGCTGGGGGGTGAAGCTTTCTTT.

Of note for this clone: Other DNA sequences in this sample translate to the same CDR3. The chain joins TRBV6-6 to TRBJ2-3; D gene unclear. Trimming removed 2 bases at V and 6 bases at J, with 3 bases between. CDR3 length: 11 amino acids. Germline values: CDR1 MNHNY, CDR2 SVGAGI (reference sequence). The CDR3 here is CASSYADTQYF. Written as DNA, the CDR3 is TGTGCCAGCAGTTACGCTGATACGCAGTATTTT.

The chain couples TRBV4-3 to TRBJ2-2, with 9 bases lining up with TRBD2. Germline V gives CDR1 LGHNA, CDR2 YSLEER. CDR3 length equals 17 residues. The ends lost 3 bases at V and 3 bases at J; junction bases unmatched: 8. The chain's CDR3 is CASSHPMVAGDTGELFF. The CDR3 DNA is TGCGCCAGCAGCCACCCCATGGTAGCGGGAGACACCGGGGAGCTGTTTTTT.

In regard to this clone: The sample contains more than one DNA sequence encoding this CDR3. CDR3 DNA: TGTGCCTGGAGTGTACGAGAGAACACTGAAGCTTTCTTT. It translates to CAWSVRENTEAFF. The chain links TRBV30 to TRBJ1-1, with D unresolved. Germline CDR1 GTSNPN, CDR2 SVGIG (reference sequence). The V end was cut by 0 bases, the J end by 1 base, with 6 bases between. The CDR3 is made up of 13 amino acids.

The chain couples TRBV18 to TRBJ1-6, with TRBD1 as a possible D gene (6 bases). Trimming removed 4 bases from V and 0 bases from J, with 10 bases in between. The CDR3 spans 16 residues. Germline values: CDR1 KGHSH, CDR2 LQKENI. The CDR3 loop is CASSQDSRSYNSPLHF. The CDR3 region has the DNA TGTGCCAGCTCACAGGACAGCCGCTCCTATAATTCACCCCTCCACTTT. The variable domain in full, with the rest retrieved from reference TRBV18 and TRBJ1-6, is NAGVMQNPRHLVRRRGQEARLRCSPMKGHSHVYWYRQLPEEGLKFMVYLQKENIIDESGMPKERFSAEFPKEGPSILRIQQVVRGDSAAYFCASSQDSRSYNSPLHFGNGTRLTVT.

The chain recombines TRBV29-1 with TRBJ1-2, with D maybe TRBD1 (5 bases). The V end was cut by 0 bases, the J end by 5 bases, with 19 bases between. CDR1 is SQVTM and CDR2 is ANQGSEA in the germline V gene. The CDR3 totals 16 residues. For the CDR3, the DNA is TGCAGCGTTGAAGATCCTGCCCCTCTTCAGGGATATGGCTACACCTTC. Translated, it gives CSVEDPAPLQGYGYTF.